This T cell receptor beta chain derives from a study of T cells in localized non-small cell lung cancer. Points on this clone: What it recognizes is unknown.

The germline V gene has CDR1 SGHRS and CDR2 YFSETQ. V lost 3 bases, J lost 1 base, and 5 bases stayed unmatched. CDR3 size: 15 residues. Study-wide results and caveats: In adjacent lung, a median roughly 60 of the top 100 tumor clones were found. Maximal T cell clonality occurred in uninvolved adjacent lung, with tumor ranking below it.

Measured with immunoSEQ multiplex PCR; TCRdb has only the in-frame clones, and not every one. The sample holds tens of thousands of clones, about nine tenths seen once. Specimen: PBMCs, collected before any cancer treatment. The sequence was obtained from a man aged 40 to 69 with stage II squamous cell lung carcinoma. The chain recombines TRBV5-1 with TRBJ2-5, with 8 bases identical to TRBD2. CDR3 nucleotides: TGCGCCAGCAGCTCCCCTACTAGCGGCCAAGAGACCCAGTACTTC. As protein: CASSSPTSGQETQYF.